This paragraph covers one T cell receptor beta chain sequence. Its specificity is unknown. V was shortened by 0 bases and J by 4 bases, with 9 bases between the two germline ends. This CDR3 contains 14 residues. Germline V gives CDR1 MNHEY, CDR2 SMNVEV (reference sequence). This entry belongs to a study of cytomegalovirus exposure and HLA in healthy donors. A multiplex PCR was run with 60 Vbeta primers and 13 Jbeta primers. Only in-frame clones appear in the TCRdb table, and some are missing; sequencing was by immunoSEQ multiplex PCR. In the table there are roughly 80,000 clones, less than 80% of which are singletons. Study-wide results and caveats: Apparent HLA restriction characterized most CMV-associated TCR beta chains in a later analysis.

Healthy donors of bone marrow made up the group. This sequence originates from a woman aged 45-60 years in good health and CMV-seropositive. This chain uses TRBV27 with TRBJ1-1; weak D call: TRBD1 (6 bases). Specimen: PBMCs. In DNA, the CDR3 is TGTGCCAGCAGTTTATCGGCGACAGGCACTGAAGCTTTCTTT. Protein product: CASSLSATGTEAFF.